These 27 T cell receptor beta chains originate from one sample sequenced in a study of CD8 T cells in Susac syndrome. The RNA, roughly 0.5 to 1 ug, was put through reverse transcription using random hexamers. Via MiXCR, TCRdb re-called the immunoSEQ multiplex PCR reads, giving one row per CDR3 protein. This sample has 110,000 to 150,000 distinct CDR3 sequences, with approximately 95% found just once. Sequencing was done on a sample of CD8+ T cells from PBMCs. All receptors come from a human donor in good health.

The chain carries TRBV5-1 and TRBJ2-2, with D unclear. Germline CDR1 SGHRS, CDR2 YFSETQ. Trimming removed 4 bases from V and 5 bases from J, with 9 bases in between. The CDR3 sequence is 13 residues long. DNA for the CDR3: TGCGCCAGCAGCACGCCTTGGACCGGGGAGCTGTTTTTT. It encodes CASSTPWTGELFF.

J is TRBJ2-3 and V is TRBV7-6; D is unclear. Trimming shortened V by 6 bases and J by 6 bases, and 10 bases separated the two germline ends. The germline gives CDR1 SGHVS, CDR2 FNYEAQ. CDR3 length equals 12 residues. CDR3 loop: CASSVGPDTQYF. The CDR3 DNA reads as TGTGCCAGCAGTGTAGGACCCGATACGCAGTATTTT. Variable domain in full (rest from reference TRBV7-6 and TRBJ2-3): GAGVSQSPRYKVTKRGQDVALRCDPISGHVSLYWYRQALGQGPEFLTYFNYEAQQDKSGLPNDRFSAERPEGSISTLTIQRTEQRDSAMYRCASSVGPDTQYFGPGTRLTVL.

The chain employs TRBV4-1 and TRBJ2-3; D gene ambiguous. The CDR3 consists of 16 residues. V was cut by 3 bases and J by 0 bases, with 13 bases left in between. CDR1 is MGHRA, CDR2 YSYEKL, per germline. CDR3 nucleotide sequence: TGCGCCAGCAGCCACGTACTCGCTAGTAGCACAGATACGCAGTATTTT. Translating gives CASSHVLASSTDTQYF.

V and J are TRBV9 and TRBJ2-1; D uncertain. The CDR3 contains 15 residues. Germline V gene sequence: CDR1 SGDLS, CDR2 YYNGEE. Between the trimmed V and J ends, which lost 0 bases and 5 bases, there was a span of 12 bases. CDR3 nucleotides: TGTGCCAGCAGCGTAGGGCCGTTTTTGGACAATGAGCAGTTCTTC. Protein: CASSVGPFLDNEQFF.

The chain has TRBV9 and TRBJ2-1; D remains unclear. The V end lost 2 bases, the J end lost 1 base, and 4 bases lay between the germline ends. Germline V lookup: CDR1 SGDLS, CDR2 YYNGEE. The CDR3 runs to 13 residues. CDR3 nucleotides: TGTGCCAGCAGCGTCCCTTCCTACAATGAGCAGTTCTTC. It specifies CASSVPSYNEQFF. Supplemented by reference TRBV9 and TRBJ2-1, the full variable domain reads DSGVTQTPKHLITATGQRVTLRCSPRSGDLSVYWYQQSLDQGLQFLIQYYNGEERAKGNILERFSAQQFPDLHSELNLSSLELGDSALYFCASSVPSYNEQFFGPGTRLTVL.

The chain recombines TRBV7-9 with TRBJ1-5, with a weak D call TRBD1 (5 bases). CDR1 is SEHNR, CDR2 FQNEAQ, per germline (reference sequence). The CDR3 is made up of 15 amino acids. Between the trimmed V and J ends, which lost 3 bases and 5 bases, there was a span of 14 bases. This CDR3 reads CASSFSGLGDQPQHF. For the CDR3, the DNA is TGTGCCAGCAGCTTTTCAGGGTTGGGCGATCAGCCCCAGCATTTT. The entire variable domain, with the rest obtained from reference TRBV7-9 and TRBJ1-5, is as follows: DTGVSQNPRHKITKRGQNVTFRCDPISEHNRLYWYRQTLGQGPEFLTYFQNEAQLEKSRLLSDRFSAERPKGSFSTLEIQRTEQGDSAMYLCASSFSGLGDQPQHFGDGTRLSIL.

The chain is built from TRBV30 and TRBJ2-3; D remains ambiguous. The CDR3 contains 10 residues. CDR1 is GTSNPN, CDR2 SVGIG, per germline (reference sequence). V lost 5 bases to trimming and J lost 2 bases, with 2 bases between them. CDR3 coding DNA: TGTGCCTGGCACACAGATACGCAGTATTTT. Its translation is CAWHTDTQYF.

V usage is TRBV7-9 and J usage is TRBJ2-7; tentatively, D is TRBD1 (6 bases). This CDR3 contains 16 residues. Deletions cut 7 bases from V and 5 bases from J, with 24 bases between. Looked up from germline, CDR1 is SEHNR and CDR2 is FQNEAQ (reference sequence). CDR3 protein: CASTPVTGWGSDEQYF. The CDR3, as DNA: TGTGCCAGCACCCCAGTGACAGGCTGGGGAAGCGACGAGCAGTACTTC. The whole variable domain, remainder taken from reference TRBV7-9 and TRBJ2-7, is DTGVSQNPRHKITKRGQNVTFRCDPISEHNRLYWYRQTLGQGPEFLTYFQNEAQLEKSRLLSDRFSAERPKGSFSTLEIQRTEQGDSAMYLCASTPVTGWGSDEQYFGPGTRLTVT.

The rearrangement joins TRBV2 to TRBJ2-7, with 8 positions matching TRBD1. The CDR3 sequence is 16 residues long. CDR1 is SNHLY, CDR2 FYNNEI, per germline. Trimming took 7 bases from V and 9 from J; bases not matched to a gene: 20. The CDR3 sequence: CASIPQGDTPLNGQYF. CDR3 bases: TGTGCCAGCATTCCACAGGGGGATACCCCCCTGAATGGGCAGTACTTC.

This chain connects TRBV5-1 to TRBJ1-2; no clear D. The CDR3 runs 15 residues. The germline gives CDR1 SGHRS, CDR2 YFSETQ. The V end lost 2 bases, the J end lost 3 bases, and 14 bases lay between the germline ends. The CDR3 DNA reads as TGCGCCAGCAGCTTTCTCGGAGGGCAGGACTATGGCTACACCTTC. Its translation: CASSFLGGQDYGYTF.

This chain links TRBV23-1 with TRBJ2-1; TRBD2 matches 10 bases. TRBV23-1 is an open reading frame, and its role is uncertain. CDR3 size: 14 residues. Germline trimming cut 4 bases from V and 8 bases from J; bases unmatched to any gene: 5. In DNA form, the CDR3 reads TGCGCCAGCAGTCTTCTAGCGGGAGTCGATGAGCAGTTCTTC. It translates to CASSLLAGVDEQFF.

The chain has TRBV4-3 and TRBJ2-1, with 9 bases lining up with TRBD2. Per germline, CDR1 LGHNA and CDR2 YSLEER. V was pared by 1 base and J by 2 bases, with 9 bases of the junction left unmatched. The CDR3 runs 18 residues. In DNA form, the CDR3 reads TGCGCCAGCAGCCAAGGCGGGGGGGCACCCGCGGCCTACAATGAGCAGTTCTTC. As protein: CASSQGGGAPAAYNEQFF.

The chain carries TRBV14 and TRBJ2-7; D may be TRBD2 (7 bases). CDR3 size: 14 residues. Between the trimmed V and J ends, which lost 1 base and 5 bases, there was a span of 12 bases. Germline CDR1 is SGHDN and CDR2 is FVKESK. CDR3 coding DNA: TGTGCCAGCAGCCAAGTGGGGGGGGCGGACGAGCAGTACTTC. Protein product: CASSQVGGADEQYF.

The chain links TRBV24-1 to TRBJ1-2; D uncertain. This CDR3 comprises 13 residues. Per germline, CDR1 KGHDR and CDR2 SFDVKD. Trimming shortened V by 4 bases and J by 3 bases, and 8 bases separated the two germline ends. CDR3 residues: CATSESGDYGYTF. The DNA for the CDR3 is TGTGCCACCAGTGAATCCGGAGACTATGGCTACACCTTC.

V is TRBV27 and J is TRBJ1-1; 7 bases match TRBD1. There are 17 residues in the CDR3. CDR1 is MNHEY and CDR2 is SMNVEV in the germline V gene (reference sequence). V shed 5 bases, J shed 0 bases, and the junction held 12 bases outside the gene matches. CDR3 nucleotides: TGTGCCAGCAGTCCGCGCAGGGACAGACCGATGAACACTGAAGCTTTCTTT. Its translation is CASSPRRDRPMNTEAFF.

Here the CDR3 DNA reads TGTGCTAGTGCCGGGCTGTCCGTGGGTGGGTATGAGCAGTTCTTC. It codes for CASAGLSVGGYEQFF. The V gene is TRBV12-5, the J gene TRBJ2-1; D is uncertain. Trimming pared 7 bases from V and 8 bases from J, leaving 21 bases between. CDR1 is LGHNT, CDR2 FRNRAP, per germline. This CDR3 region has 15 residues.

The chain has TRBV23-1 and TRBJ1-1; D gene ambiguous. TRBV23-1 is an open reading frame, and its role is uncertain. This CDR3 has 11 amino acids. Trimming cost V 2 bases and J 10 bases, with 8 bases left between them. The CDR3 nucleotides read TGCGCCAGCAGTCAACGTTTCCGAGCTTTCTTT. It encodes CASSQRFRAFF.

V is TRBV29-1 and J is TRBJ1-1; no clear D gene. The germline gives CDR1 SQVTM, CDR2 ANQGSEA. CDR3 length equals 12 residues. V lost 2 bases and J lost 4, with 8 bases in between. As DNA, the CDR3 is TGCAGCGTTGAAAAAGGGCCCACTGAAGCTTTCTTT. Translating gives CSVEKGPTEAFF. The whole variable domain, filled in from reference TRBV29-1 and TRBJ1-1, reads SAVISQKPSRDICQRGTSLTIQCQVDSQVTMMFWYRQQPGQSLTLIATANQGSEATYESGFVIDKFPISRPNLTFSTLTVSNMSPEDSSIYLCSVEKGPTEAFFGQGTRLTVV.

CDR3 bases: TGTGCCAGTAGTGTGGGACTAGCAGAAAATGAGCAGTTCTTC. Its translation is CASSVGLAENEQFF. This chain uses TRBV19 with TRBJ2-1; 9 bases map to TRBD2. Germline-derived CDR1 and CDR2 are LNHDA and SQIVND (reference sequence). Trimming took 5 bases from V and 7 from J; bases not matched to a gene: 6. There are 14 residues in the CDR3.

The V call is TRBV11-2, the J call TRBJ2-1; D might be TRBD2 (6 bases). Germline V gives CDR1 SGHAT, CDR2 FQNNGV. The length of the CDR3 is 12 residues. Trimming pared 5 bases from V and 9 bases from J, leaving 11 bases between. CDR3 amino acids: CASSEPGGEQFF. The CDR3 DNA reads as TGTGCCAGCAGCGAGCCCGGGGGTGAGCAGTTCTTC.

The V call is TRBV9, the J call TRBJ2-7, with 8 bases aligning to TRBD2. V lost 0 bases to trimming and J lost 3 bases; unmatched junction nucleotides: 2. Germline CDR1 and CDR2: SGDLS and YYNGEE. The CDR3 is made up of 14 amino acids. CDR3 sequence reads: CASSVDLAGYEQYF. The CDR3 DNA follows: TGTGCCAGCAGCGTAGATCTAGCGGGCTACGAGCAGTACTTC.

The chain employs TRBV30 and TRBJ2-3; D gene unclear. This CDR3 contains 12 residues. Germline CDR1 is GTSNPN and CDR2 is SVGIG (reference sequence). V was pared by 4 bases and J by 4 bases, with 9 bases between. The CDR3 loop reads CAWTQASDTQYF. Here the CDR3 DNA reads TGTGCCTGGACCCAAGCCTCAGATACGCAGTATTTT.

The chain combines TRBV27 with TRBJ1-2; D not resolved. The CDR3 covers 13 residues. CDR1 and CDR2 from the germline V gene are MNHEY and SMNVEV (reference sequence). V lost 3 bases and J lost 14, with 19 bases in between. DNA of the CDR3: TGTGCCAGCAGTTTTACGGCCGGGCGCTCTAAAACCTTC. Encoded protein: CASSFTAGRSKTF.

The rearrangement joins TRBV5-6 to TRBJ1-1, with D unclear. Looked up from germline, CDR1 is SGHDT and CDR2 is YYEEEE. V was clipped by 0 bases and J by 6 bases, with 6 bases between them. The CDR3 runs to 12 residues. CDR3 coding DNA: TGTGCCAGCAGCTTGGGGGAAGCTGAAGCTTTCTTT. Translation gives CASSLGEAEAFF.

In its sample, this clonotype was seen once. The chain's CDR3 is CASSRLAGTDTQYF. The CDR3 DNA follows: TGTGCCAGCAGTCGGCTAGCGGGGACAGATACGCAGTATTTT. The chain is built from TRBV6-5 and TRBJ2-3, with TRBD2 identical over 9 bases. Germline V CDR1 and CDR2: MNHEY, SVGAGI. This CDR3 is 14 amino acids long. J lost 3 bases, V lost 5 bases, and 3 bases had no gene match.

The V gene is TRBV3-1, the J gene TRBJ2-5; 11 nucleotides align to TRBD2. The CDR3 covers 16 residues. Germline V gene sequence: CDR1 LGHDT, CDR2 YNNKEL (reference sequence). J gave up 1 base and V 2 bases, and 3 bases lay outside the gene matches. The CDR3 DNA reads as TGTGCCAGCAGCCAACAAACTAGCGGGGGCCAAGAGACCCAGTACTTC. It is translated as CASSQQTSGGQETQYF.

The rearrangement joins TRBV27 to TRBJ2-1, with D perhaps being TRBD1 or TRBD2 (5 bases each). V was cut by 7 bases and J by 9 bases, with 10 bases left in between. The germline gives CDR1 MNHEY, CDR2 SMNVEV (reference sequence). The CDR3 contains 11 residues. The CDR3 DNA reads TGTGCCAGCAACCGGGGCAGTGAGCAGTTCTTC. Its protein product is CASNRGSEQFF.